The source of this T cell receptor beta chain is a study of cytomegalovirus exposure and HLA in healthy donors. Of note for this clone: Antigen: not known.

As for the donors, each was a healthy bone marrow donor. Each donor was nominally healthy when sampled (though unrecorded immune exposures were likely). Germline V gene sequence: CDR1 SEHNR, CDR2 FQNEAQ (reference sequence). This CDR3 has 16 amino acids. The junction had 13 bases not matched to a gene; V was cut back by 3 bases and J by 5 bases. PCR used 60 Vbeta primers and 13 Jbeta primers. Clones were read by immunoSEQ multiplex PCR, and TCRdb kept only the in-frame ones, dropping some. The table shows about 190,000 clones, with around four fifths occurring only once. Study-level findings and limits: Data from an earlier analysis indicated that most TCR beta V segments were productive either about 87% or about 30% of the time.

The rearrangement uses TRBV7-9 and TRBJ2-7; TRBD2 agrees at 7 bases. The source material was PBMCs. This clonotype was sampled from a woman aged 45-59 years in good health and CMV-seropositive. The DNA for the CDR3 is TGTGCCAGCAGCTTCGGGGTGTGGGCGGGGGAACACGAGCAGTACTTC. Residues: CASSFGVWAGEHEQYF.